This T cell receptor beta chain appears in the sequencing data of a study of blood T cell repertoires in COVID-19. Turning to the study itself: PBMCs, B-cell-depleted T cells, or T cells were the source of the cDNA or gDNA that made up the material.

Participants spanned ages roughly 18 to 90 years and resided in about 24 US areas. Exposed participants came across a COVID-19 case within 2 weeks before study entry. V was clipped by 5 bases and J by 8 bases; unmatched bases: 5. The CDR3 has 13 amino acids. Germline assignment: CDR1 SGHAT and CDR2 FQNNGV. Method: immunoSEQ multiplex PCR; TCRdb's copy keeps in-frame clones and lacks some. Of 350,000 to 450,000 clones listed, roughly nine tenths are singletons. The origin of this receptor is a middle-aged woman who had been exposed to COVID-19. Sequencing was done on a sample of PBMCs or T cells enriched from blood (not recorded which). V is TRBV11-2 and J is TRBJ1-4; 7 positions agree with TRBD1. Here the CDR3 DNA reads TGTGCCAGCAGCGACAGGGAACGAGAAAAACTGTTTTTT. Its protein product is CASSDREREKLFF.